The 18 T cell receptor beta chains below come from one sample, sequenced in a study of blood T cell repertoires in COVID-19. The data were produced by immunoSEQ multiplex PCR, yet TCRdb's version contains in-frame clones alone and is incomplete. This sample yields 250,000 or so clones, of which roughly four fifths are seen a single time; about 1.9% belongs to the top ten. The sequenced sample was peripheral blood. The receptors here all came from a woman of 80 years or more with acute or convalescent COVID-19.

The V gene is TRBV5-5, the J gene TRBJ1-6; unclear D gene. The germline V gene encodes CDR1 SGHKS and CDR2 YYEKEE (reference sequence). This CDR3 has 15 residues. Trimming cost V 0 bases and J 6 bases, with 10 bases left between them. The CDR3 here is CASSLGPTSNSPLHF. The CDR3 DNA reads as TGTGCCAGCAGCTTGGGGCCAACCTCTAATTCACCCCTCCACTTT.

The CDR3 DNA reads TGTGCCAGCAGCCTCCTCAATCAGCCCCAGCATTTT. It yields the protein CASSLLNQPQHF. The chain employs TRBV3-1 (or the pseudogene TRBV3-2) and TRBJ1-5; D unresolved. Deletions cut 4 bases from V and 3 bases from J, with 4 bases between. The CDR3 has 12 residues. The germline V gene has CDR1 LGHDT and CDR2 YNNKEL (reference sequence).

The rearrangement links TRBV7-3 to TRBJ2-3; tentatively, D is TRBD2 (6 bases). The CDR3 covers 15 residues. Trimming took off 2 bases at V and 5 bases at J, with 14 bases between the two ends. Germline V lookup: CDR1 SGHTA, CDR2 FQGTGA. DNA of the CDR3: TGTGCCAGCAGCTTATATACTGCGGGGTTAGATACGCAGTATTTT. Its protein is CASSLYTAGLDTQYF.

The V and J genes are TRBV24-1 and TRBJ2-3, with 9 bases lining up with TRBD2. V lost 5 bases, J lost 3 bases, and 5 bases stayed unmatched. Germline V gene lookup returns CDR1 KGHDR and CDR2 SFDVKD. The CDR3 sequence is 15 residues long. In DNA, the CDR3 is TGTGCCACCAGTGGGCTAGCGGGAAGAACAGATACGCAGTATTTT. It codes for CATSGLAGRTDTQYF.

The chain couples TRBV5-4 to TRBJ2-5; D gene unclear. The CDR3 has 13 residues. The germline CDR1 and CDR2 sequences are SGHNT and YYREEE (reference sequence). The V and J ends lost 2 bases and 1 base respectively, with 6 bases between them. CDR3 protein: CASSFDSQETQYF. CDR3 nucleotides: TGTGCCAGCAGCTTTGACTCCCAAGAGACCCAGTACTTC.

The rearrangement uses TRBV7-2 and TRBJ2-2; unclear D gene. The CDR3 extends over 14 amino acids. V lost 5 bases, J lost 0 bases, and 7 bases lay in between. The germline CDR1 and CDR2 sequences are SGHTA and FQGNSA. The CDR3 loop is CASSKDSNTGELFF. The DNA for the CDR3 is TGTGCCAGCAGCAAAGACTCGAACACCGGGGAGCTGTTTTTT.

The CDR3 sequence: CASSPMTGFYGYTF. The DNA for the CDR3 is TGTGCCAGCAGCCCCATGACAGGGTTCTATGGCTACACCTTC. The gene calls are TRBV7-8 and TRBJ1-2, with TRBD1 identical over 7 bases. The CDR3 totals 14 residues. In germline, CDR1 is SGHVS, CDR2 FQNEAQ. V lost 5 bases to trimming and J lost 4 bases; unmatched junction nucleotides: 7. Filled out from reference TRBV7-8 and TRBJ1-2, the complete variable domain reads GAGVSQSPRYKVAKRGQDVALRCDPISGHVSLFWYQQALGQGPEFLTYFQNEAQLDKSGLPSDRFFAERPEGSVSTLKIQRTQQEDSAVYLCASSPMTGFYGYTFGSGTRLTVV.

Note on this clone: The same CDR3 can be traced to other DNA sequences in this sample. V gene TRBV28 combines with J gene TRBJ2-7, with TRBD2 as a possible D gene (6 bases). CDR3 length: 14 residues. V shed 3 bases and J shed 4 bases, with 13 bases lying between them. CDR1 MDHEN and CDR2 SYDVKM come from the germline V gene. The CDR3 region is CASSFGGSLYEQYF. The CDR3 nucleotides read TGTGCCAGCAGTTTTGGGGGGAGCTTATACGAGCAGTACTTC.

The gene calls are TRBV5-1 and TRBJ2-2; 8 bases map to TRBD2. V lost 4 bases to trimming and J lost 4 bases; unmatched junction nucleotides: 3. Germline lookup yields CDR1 SGHRS and CDR2 YFSETQ. The CDR3 has 14 residues. The CDR3, as DNA: TGCGCCAGCAGCACCCTAGCGGGCACCGGGGAGCTGTTTTTT. Protein: CASSTLAGTGELFF.

V and J are TRBV5-3 and TRBJ2-2, with TRBD2 matching over 9 bases. TRBV5-3 is assigned to the ORF class and has an uncertain function. The CDR3 runs to 21 residues. With 5 bases clipped from V and 7 bases from J, the junction kept 27 bases outside the gene matches. The CDR3 sequence: CARSVLAGERIEDETIGELFF. Written as DNA, the CDR3 is TGTGCCAGAAGTGTATTAGCGGGAGAACGAATCGAGGATGAAACTATCGGGGAGCTGTTTTTT.

This chain connects TRBV2 to TRBJ2-6; possible D gene TRBD1, 6 bases. CDR1 is SNHLY, CDR2 FYNNEI, per germline. The CDR3 spans 18 residues. V lost 7 bases and J lost 0, with 19 bases in between. CDR3 sequence (DNA): TGTGCCAGCAATCGGCCAGGGGACGTGGGCTCTGGGGCCAACGTCCTGACTTTC. Amino acids: CASNRPGDVGSGANVLTF.

This sequence joins TRBV6-5 and TRBJ2-7; 8 bases match TRBD1. Germline lookup yields CDR1 MNHEY and CDR2 SVGAGI. The CDR3 is made up of 15 amino acids. J was trimmed by 0 bases and V by 5 bases; bases with no gene match: 6. The DNA for the CDR3 is TGTGCCAGCAGTCCGGACAGGGCCCTCTCCTACGAGCAGTACTTC. It encodes CASSPDRALSYEQYF.

The chain combines TRBV7-2 with TRBJ1-1; 8 nucleotides line up with TRBD1. The length of the CDR3 is 14 residues. Germline values: CDR1 SGHTA, CDR2 FQGNSA. The V gene end was trimmed by 4 bases and the J gene end by 1 base; junction bases not matched to a gene: 2. The CDR3 here is CASSYGTGNTEAFF. In DNA form, the CDR3 reads TGTGCCAGCAGCTACGGGACAGGGAACACTGAAGCTTTCTTT. Full variable domain (rest looked up from reference TRBV7-2 and TRBJ1-1): GAGVSQSPSNKVTEKGKDVELRCDPISGHTALYWYRQSLGQGLEFLIYFQGNSAPDKSGLPSDRFSAERTGGSVSTLTIQRTQQEDSAVYLCASSYGTGNTEAFFGQGTRLTVV.

The gene calls are TRBV11-2 and TRBJ2-7; 7 bases are a match to TRBD1. CDR1 and CDR2 from the germline V gene are SGHAT and FQNNGV. The V and J ends lost 1 base and 4 bases, in that order; junction bases with no gene match: 7. This CDR3 spans 15 amino acids. Here the CDR3 reads CASSLVTTGRYEQYF. Here the CDR3 DNA reads TGTGCCAGCAGCTTAGTTACGACAGGGCGATACGAGCAGTACTTC. Looking up the rest from reference TRBV11-2 and TRBJ2-7 gives the full variable domain: EAGVAQSPRYKIIEKRQSVAFWCNPISGHATLYWYQQILGQGPKLLIQFQNNGVVDDSQLPKDRFSAERLKGVDSTLKIQPAKLEDSAVYLCASSLVTTGRYEQYFGPGTRLTVT.

The V and J genes are TRBV5-5 and TRBJ1-4; TRBD1 matches 9 bases. V was pared by 2 bases and J by 7 bases, with 3 bases of the junction left unmatched. This CDR3 is 14 amino acids long. Germline lookup yields CDR1 SGHKS and CDR2 YYEKEE (reference sequence). The CDR3 sequence: CASSFDRGGEKLFF. The CDR3, as DNA: TGTGCCAGCAGCTTTGACAGGGGGGGTGAAAAACTGTTTTTT.

This chain uses TRBV5-1 with TRBJ1-3; D is undetermined. The germline gives CDR1 SGHRS, CDR2 YFSETQ. The CDR3 runs to 15 residues. Trimming stripped 0 bases from V and 3 bases from J, with 10 bases between. The CDR3 is CASSLEMAGGNTIYF. The CDR3 nucleotides are TGCGCCAGCAGCTTGGAGATGGCAGGTGGAAACACCATATATTTT.

CDR3 nucleotide sequence: TGTGCCAGCCGAACTAGCCCGGGGACCGGGGAGCTGTTTTTT. Translating gives CASRTSPGTGELFF. The rearrangement links TRBV4-2 to TRBJ2-2; possible D gene TRBD2, 6 bases. The CDR3 has 14 residues. Germline assignment: CDR1 LGHNA and CDR2 YNFKEQ. The V end lost 8 bases, the J end lost 5 bases, and 15 bases lay between the germline ends.

The rearrangement uses TRBV9 and TRBJ2-5, with 8 bases identical to TRBD2. Germline trimming cut 0 bases from V and 5 bases from J; bases unmatched to any gene: 6. The CDR3 length is 15 residues. CDR1 is SGDLS and CDR2 is YYNGEE in the germline V gene. The DNA for the CDR3 is TGTGCCAGCAGCGTAGTAGCGGGGCGGGGGGAGACCCAGTACTTC. As protein: CASSVVAGRGETQYF.